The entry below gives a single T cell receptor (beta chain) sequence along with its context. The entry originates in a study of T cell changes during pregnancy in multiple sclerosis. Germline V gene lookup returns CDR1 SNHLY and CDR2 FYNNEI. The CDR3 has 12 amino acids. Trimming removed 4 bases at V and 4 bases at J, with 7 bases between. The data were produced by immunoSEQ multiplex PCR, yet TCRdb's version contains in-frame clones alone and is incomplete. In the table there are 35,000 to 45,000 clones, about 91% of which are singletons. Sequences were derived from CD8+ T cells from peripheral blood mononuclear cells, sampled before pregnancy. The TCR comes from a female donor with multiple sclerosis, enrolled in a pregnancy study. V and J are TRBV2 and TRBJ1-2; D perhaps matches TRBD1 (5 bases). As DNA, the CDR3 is TGTGCCAGCAGTGGACAGAGCTATGGCTACACCTTC. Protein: CASSGQSYGYTF.